Here is one T cell receptor (beta chain) with its context. Its antigen is currently not known. No much larger clonotype is one base removed from it; base qualities were not supplied. In Seattle, one collaborating source enrolled patients while the infection was active and tracked those patients longitudinally over the course of disease. Collaborating institutions collected whole blood in K2EDTA tubes following their own protocols. For TCRbeta analysis, collaborator samples were shipped as frozen whole blood, as isolated PBMCs, or as DNA extracted from either sample type. The germline V gene gives CDR1 as SGHVS and CDR2 as FQNEAQ. The CDR3 contains 14 residues, cysteine and phenylalanine counted. This entry keeps only the CDR3 DNA: 42 bases, framed from base 1. A distance of 13 bases separates the germline ends of V and J, which lose 5 bases and 8 bases respectively. TCRbeta CDR3 regions were amplified from genomic DNA using the immunoSEQ Assay, a bias-controlled multiplex PCR. The paper's data handling went like this. Nucleated cell counts per sample were estimated from amplification of reference gene primers within the assay. To quantify the absolute abundance of each unique TCRbeta CDR3 rearrangement, sequence reads were collapsed and filtered. For each sample, productive Simpson clonality was calculated by taking the square root of Simpson's diversity index across productive rearrangements. The table comes from immuneACCESS by way of TCRdb, which keeps in-frame sequences with V and J called. Part of the clones is missing from these tables; in studies checked, under half for an unresolved V gene and the rest for unknown reasons. That table is the source of V, J and clone size, and D and trimming were worked out from the DNA. This sample gives approximately 210,000 clones in total; 80% to 90% of them show up just once. More than 9% of the sample is in the top ten clones.

The data originate from a study of blood T cell repertoires in COVID-19 (dated by TCRdb to 2018 to 2020). Regarding the complete study: The collaborator samples originated in the United States, Italy and Spain and spanned the acute and convalescent phases of COVID-19. The prospective study material was composed of cDNA or gDNA derived from T cells, B-cell-depleted T cells, or PBMCs. The dataset comprised deeply sampled blood TCRbeta repertoires from subjects exposed to, actively infected with, or recovered from COVID-19. The repertoires were made available in a free public database intended to serve as a resource for research on the immune response to SARS-CoV-2. Samples came from the ongoing ImmuneRACE study (first 160 participants) plus 1,254 subjects from 6 global collaborators. A de-identified subject ID, COVID-19 status, age in years and sex were almost always included in the sample metadata. Where available, HLA class I and class II types were taken from metadata supplied by the sample provider and were not determined by assay-based typing.

Study-wide findings and limitations: The amount of clinical and demographic metadata varied by source and participant and was provided uncurated.

The sequence was obtained from a woman of 80 years or more with COVID-19, enrolled during active disease. Recombination connected TRBV7-8 to TRBJ1-6; the D gene lacks a confident call. Sample: peripheral blood. This receptor has the CDR3 CASSPRRVDSPLHF. In nucleotide form, the sequence is TGTGCCAGCAGCCCACGCCGGGTTGATTCACCCCTCCACTTT.